A selection of T cell receptor beta chains follows, all from one sample in a study of T-cell reconstitution after alpha-beta-depleted transplantation in children. Each CDR3 protein gets one entry after TCRdb re-called the PCR reads with MiXCR. The table shows some 390,000 distinct CDR3 sequences, with 20% occurring only once. The sequencing here drew on PBMCs from the stem cell graft donor, taken from the stem cell graft. The receptors were sampled from a human donor who donated a stem cell graft to a child with acute myeloid leukemia. The CDR3 runs from the conserved cysteine through the conserved F or W. The D gene is left open where the match is weak. Rows may omit the clone size; those that give it use once, few, many or a size class.

clone_size	v_call	j_call	d_call	cdr3_nt	cdr3_aa
many	TRBV29-1	TRBJ2-1	.	TGCAGCGTTAACGAGAACAATGAGCAGTTCTTC	CSVNENNEQFF
.	TRBV24-1	TRBJ2-7	TRBD1	TGTGCCACCAGTGATCCGGGACAGGGCACCCACGAGCAGTACTTC	CATSDPGQGTHEQYF
.	TRBV29-1	TRBJ1-3	.	TGCAGCGTTGACGGAGAAGCGGAAAACACCATATATTTT	CSVDGEAENTIYF
once	TRBV2	TRBJ2-7	.	TGTGCCAGCGGTAGGGACGAGCAGTACTTC	CASGRDEQYF
few	TRBV28	TRBJ2-1	TRBD2	TGTGCCAGCAGTTTCCCGGCTAGCGGGAGTAATGAGCAGTTCTTC	CASSFPASGSNEQFF
many	TRBV20-1	TRBJ2-7	TRBD2	TGCAGTGCTCCAGAGGGAGGGTTGTACGAGCAGTACTTC	CSAPEGGLYEQYF
.	TRBV10-3	TRBJ2-1	TRBD2	TGTGCCATCAGTACTAGCGGAGGTCGGAGTGAGCAGTTCTTC	CAISTSGGRSEQFF
many	TRBV29-1	TRBJ2-2	TRBD2	TGCAGCGTCCGGACTAGCGGGAGGGTTGGCGGGGAGCTGTTTTTT	CSVRTSGRVGGELFF
few	TRBV7-9	TRBJ2-2	.	TGTGCCAGCAGCTTAGCGTCACTAAGGGCCGGGGAGCTGTTTTTT	CASSLASLRAGELFF
.	TRBV5-1	TRBJ2-7	TRBD1	TGCGCCAGCAGCCGCGGACAGGGCTTAGCCGAGCAGTACTTC	CASSRGQGLAEQYF
.	TRBV28	TRBJ2-1	TRBD1	TGTGCCAGCATGGGGAGGACAGGGGGCAATGAGCAGTTCTTC	CASMGRTGGNEQFF
.	TRBV11-2	TRBJ2-3	.	TGTGCCAGCAGCTTAGGAAATCCCGATACGCAGTATTTT	CASSLGNPDTQYF
many	TRBV29-1	TRBJ2-5	.	TGCAGCGTCGAGGGCCGGGAGGAGACCCAGTACTTC	CSVEGREETQYF
.	TRBV6-2/TRBV6-3	TRBJ1-1	.	TGTGCCAGCAGTTACCCGCAGGCCGAGAACACTGAAGCTTTCTTT	CASSYPQAENTEAFF
.	TRBV2	TRBJ2-5	TRBD1	TGTGCCAGCAGTGCCATCAAACAGGGGCGGGAGACCCAGTACTTC	CASSAIKQGRETQYF
.	TRBV5-1	TRBJ2-5	TRBD2	TGCGCCAGCAGCTCCGGTCTAGCGGGAATACAAGAGACCCAGTACTTC	CASSSGLAGIQETQYF
.	TRBV24-1	TRBJ2-1	.	TGTGCCACCAGTGACCCACCCGACACTGGCGATGAGCAGTTCTTC	CATSDPPDTGDEQFF
many	TRBV20-1	TRBJ2-7	.	TGCAGTGCTGCCGGACTATTGAAGGGCTACGAGCAGTACTTC	CSAAGLLKGYEQYF
.	TRBV19	TRBJ2-7	.	TGTGCCAGTAGACCGAGTTTGGGAACCTACGAGCAGTACTTC	CASRPSLGTYEQYF
few	TRBV11-2	TRBJ2-3	TRBD2	TGTGCCAGCAGCTTAGATCCTAGGACTAGCGGGAGGAACTTT	CASSLDPRTSGRNF
many	TRBV20-1	TRBJ1-1	.	TGCAGTGCTAGTCCAAGACAGGACACTGAAGCTTTCTTT	CSASPRQDTEAFF
few	TRBV29-1	TRBJ2-1	.	TGCAGCGTTGGGACGGAACTCTCCTACAATGAGCAGTTCTTC	CSVGTELSYNEQFF
few	TRBV6-4	TRBJ2-2	.	TGTGCCAGCAGTGCGCAGGGAAACACCGGGGAGCTGTTTTTT	CASSAQGNTGELFF
.	TRBV4-1	TRBJ2-1	TRBD2	TGCGCCAGCAGCCAAGAGGGACTAGACAATGAGCAGTTCTTC	CASSQEGLDNEQFF
.	TRBV7-6	TRBJ2-5	TRBD1	TGTGCCAGCAGCTCGACAGGGACAAATCAAGAGACCCAGTACTTC	CASSSTGTNQETQYF
.	TRBV7-9	TRBJ2-5	.	TGTGCCAGCAGCCCCAGTACCCAGTACTTC	CASSPSTQYF
few	TRBV5-1	TRBJ2-5	.	TGCGCCAGCAGCTTGATCCGGGGCCAAGAGACCCAGTACTTC	CASSLIRGQETQYF
.	TRBV15	TRBJ1-4	.	TGTGCCACCAGCAGGCAGAGGGGTGAAAAACTGTTTTTT	CATSRQRGEKLFF
few	TRBV7-9	TRBJ1-2	TRBD1	TGTGCCAGCAGCTTCGAAGTCACAGGGGGTCCCAATGGCTACACCTTC	CASSFEVTGGPNGYTF
many	TRBV12-3/TRBV12-4	TRBJ2-2	.	TGTGCCAGCAGTTTAGAGATGGAACACACCGGGGAGCTGTTTTTT	CASSLEMEHTGELFF
.	TRBV20-1	TRBJ2-1	.	TGCAGTGCGGCCAGTGCGGCGGGCGACAATGAGCAGTTCTTC	CSAASAAGDNEQFF
.	TRBV12-3/TRBV12-4	TRBJ2-7	TRBD2	TGTGCCAGCAGTTTAGGGGTCGGGAGGGGCCTCTACGAGCAGTACTTC	CASSLGVGRGLYEQYF
.	TRBV20-1	TRBJ2-7	TRBD1	TGCAGTGCCAACCGGGACAGGAGCTCCTACGAGCAGTACTTC	CSANRDRSSYEQYF
few	TRBV20-1	TRBJ2-2	.	TGCAGTGCACCTGGGTTACTAGGGAACACCGGGGAGCTGTTTTTT	CSAPGLLGNTGELFF
few	TRBV28	TRBJ2-2	.	TGTGCCAGCAGACGCGGAGGGAGGACCGGGGAGCTGTTTTTT	CASRRGGRTGELFF
few	TRBV27	TRBJ2-3	.	TGTGCCAGCTCCACGGTGGAGGGCCTCAGCACAGATACGCAGTATTTT	CASSTVEGLSTDTQYF
few	TRBV4-2	TRBJ2-7	TRBD2	TGTGCCAGCAGCCAAGAACAGGAGCGGGGCGCCTACGAGCAGTACTTC	CASSQEQERGAYEQYF
few	TRBV24-1	TRBJ2-2	.	TGTGCCATCAAGGACATCGGAACCGGGGAGCTGTTTTTT	CAIKDIGTGELFF
.	TRBV12-3/TRBV12-4	TRBJ2-2	.	TGTGCCAGCAGCTCCGCCCAAGGGGTGGGCACCGGGGAGCTGTTTTTT	CASSSAQGVGTGELFF
few	TRBV12-3/TRBV12-4	TRBJ1-5	.	TGTGCCAGCAGGAGAGGGGGGGACCAGCCCCAGCATTTT	CASRRGGDQPQHF
few	TRBV7-3	TRBJ2-3	.	TGTGCCAGCAGCCCCGACCAGGCCGTCACAGATACGCAGTATTTT	CASSPDQAVTDTQYF
.	TRBV28	TRBJ2-3	.	TGTGCCAGCAGTCCGCGGGACTCCCCTCTGAGACCCGCAGATACGCAGTATTTT	CASSPRDSPLRPADTQYF
.	TRBV12-3/TRBV12-4	TRBJ2-1	.	TGTGCCAGCAGTACCGGGACCTACTCCTACAATGAGCAGTTCTTC	CASSTGTYSYNEQFF
.	TRBV18	TRBJ2-6	TRBD1	TGTGCCAGCTCACTACGGACAGGGGTGGGCTCTGGGGCCAACGTCCTGACTTTC	CASSLRTGVGSGANVLTF
.	TRBV12-3/TRBV12-4	TRBJ2-1	TRBD2	TGTGCCAGCAGTTTTGGAGGGGAGGGCACCTACAATGAGCAGTTCTTC	CASSFGGEGTYNEQFF
.	TRBV7-9	TRBJ2-1	TRBD2	TGTGCCAGCAGTCCCTCGACTAGCGGGCCCAATGAGCAGTTCTTC	CASSPSTSGPNEQFF
.	TRBV12-3/TRBV12-4	TRBJ2-1	.	TGTGCCAGCAGTTTGGGGCTGCTGACGTGGTTCTTC	CASSLGLLTWFF
few	TRBV6-1	TRBJ2-7	.	TGTGCCAGCAGTGAAGGTTCTTGGTCCGAGCAGTACTTC	CASSEGSWSEQYF
.	TRBV13	TRBJ2-5	TRBD2	TGTGCCAGCAGCTATAGCGGGGCCAGAGTAGAGACCCAGTACTTC	CASSYSGARVETQYF
.	TRBV10-3	TRBJ1-2	.	TGTGCCATCAGCCGACACCAAACGAACTATGGCTACACCTTC	CAISRHQTNYGYTF
.	TRBV12-3/TRBV12-4	TRBJ2-2	TRBD1	TGTGCCAGCAGTTTGGGACAGGGCGGAACGAACACCGGGGAGCTGTTTTTT	CASSLGQGGTNTGELFF
.	TRBV6-5	TRBJ1-5	.	TGTGCCAGCAGTTACTCCCCTATATGGGGACGGGAGCAGCCCCAGCATTTT	CASSYSPIWGREQPQHF
few	TRBV7-9	TRBJ2-3	.	TGTGCCAGCAGCTCACAGCGCCAGATTCGCACAGATACGCAGTATTTT	CASSSQRQIRTDTQYF
.	TRBV7-9	TRBJ2-1	TRBD2	TGTGCCAGCAGAAAAGGACTAGCGGGATTCTACAATGAGCAGTTCTTC	CASRKGLAGFYNEQFF